This TCR beta chain stems from a study of T cells in Graves' hyperthyroidism and ophthalmopathy. This clonotype was detected ten times or more. RNA transcripts were the template for amplifying TCR beta CDR3 regions. Researchers ran a first-round RT-PCR on the TCR CDR3 using the HTBI primer set. TCRdb processed the multiplex PCR reads anew with MiXCR; each CDR3 protein has one entry. The sample holds around 340,000 distinct CDR3 sequences; 15% to 20% are singletons and the top ten take approximately 33%. V lost 6 bases to trimming and J lost 5 bases, with 13 bases between them. This CDR3 has 13 amino acids. Per the germline V gene, CDR1 is SNHLY and CDR2 is FYNNEI.

The source of this sequence is a woman aged 30 to 39 with Graves' hyperthyroidism that later progressed to Graves' ophthalmopathy. The sample taken for sequencing was blood. The chain employs TRBV2 and TRBJ2-5; D assignment may be TRBD1 or TRBD2 (5 bases each). The DNA for the CDR3 is TGTGCCAGCAGGAGAGGGGTTTCTGAGACCCAGTACTTC. Residues: CASRRGVSETQYF.